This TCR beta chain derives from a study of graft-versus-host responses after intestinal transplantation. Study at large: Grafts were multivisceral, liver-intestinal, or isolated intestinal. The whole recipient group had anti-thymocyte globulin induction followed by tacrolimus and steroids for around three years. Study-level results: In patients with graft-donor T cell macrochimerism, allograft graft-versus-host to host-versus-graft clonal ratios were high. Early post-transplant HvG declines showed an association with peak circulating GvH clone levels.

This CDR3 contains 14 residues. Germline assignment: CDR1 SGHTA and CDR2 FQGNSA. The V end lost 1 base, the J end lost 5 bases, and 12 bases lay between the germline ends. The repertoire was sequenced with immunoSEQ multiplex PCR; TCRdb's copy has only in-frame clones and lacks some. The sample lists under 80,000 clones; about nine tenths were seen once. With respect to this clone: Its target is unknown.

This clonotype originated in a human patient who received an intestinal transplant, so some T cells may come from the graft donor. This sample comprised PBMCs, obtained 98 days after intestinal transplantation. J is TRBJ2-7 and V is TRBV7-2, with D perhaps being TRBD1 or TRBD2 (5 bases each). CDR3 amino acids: CASSLGGRGDEQYF. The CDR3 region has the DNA TGTGCCAGCAGCTTAGGTGGCCGAGGGGACGAGCAGTACTTC.